This is a list of T cell receptor beta chains from one sample in a study of blood T cell dynamics during melanoma immunotherapy. Only in-frame clones appear in the TCRdb table, and some are missing; sequencing was by immunoSEQ multiplex PCR. The table has around 15,000 clones, approximately 81% seen once. Sequencing was performed on blood, taken from a patient treated with checkpoint blockade. The origin of the receptors is a human donor with melanoma. Each CDR3 is given with its conserved first and last residue. The D gene is left open where the match is weak. Not all rows give a size; the values are once, few, many and, for expanded clones, a class.

v_gene,d_gene,j_gene,abundance,CDR3aa,CDR3nt
TRBV10-2,TRBD1,TRBJ2-2,-,CASGTVTYGELFF,TGCGCCAGCGGGACAGTAACATACGGGGAGCTGTTTTTT
TRBV6-1,-,TRBJ2-5,-,CASSPVSGLGETQYF,TGTGCCAGCAGCCCCGTCTCAGGGTTGGGAGAGACCCAGTACTTC
TRBV2,-,TRBJ1-4,-,CASRPRGWDNEKLFF,TGTGCCAGCAGGCCGCGGGGGTGGGATAATGAAAAACTGTTTTTT
TRBV7-2,TRBD1,TRBJ2-3,-,CASSLVTGGATDTQYF,TGTGCCAGCAGCTTAGTTACAGGGGGCGCGACCGATACGCAGTATTTT
TRBV5-6,TRBD1,TRBJ1-6,few,CASSQGQGLNSPLHF,TGTGCCAGCAGCCAAGGACAGGGGTTAAATTCACCCCTCCACTTT
TRBV27,TRBD1,TRBJ2-3,few,CASRQTGTYTQYF,TGTGCCAGCAGGCAGACAGGGACATATACGCAGTATTTT
TRBV27,TRBD1,TRBJ2-2,-,CASSLLRGPDTGELFF,TGTGCCAGCAGTTTATTGAGGGGGCCGGACACCGGGGAGCTGTTTTTT
TRBV19,TRBD1,TRBJ1-1,-,CASSIAAGGVDTEAFF,TGTGCCAGTAGTATAGCGGCAGGGGGTGTGGACACTGAAGCTTTCTTT
TRBV30,TRBD2,TRBJ2-1,-,CAWSVTSGGTYNEQFF,TGTGCCTGGAGTGTAACTAGCGGGGGCACCTACAATGAGCAGTTCTTC
TRBV5-4,TRBD2,TRBJ2-1,-,CASSLAQLGRGDYNEQFF,TGTGCCAGCAGCTTGGCCCAGTTAGGGCGGGGGGATTACAATGAGCAGTTCTTC
TRBV4-1,-,TRBJ1-5,-,CASSHPSWGADQPQHF,TGCGCCAGCAGCCATCCCTCCTGGGGGGCGGATCAGCCCCAGCATTTT
TRBV18,-,TRBJ1-5,-,CASSPANNQQPQHF,TGTGCCAGCTCACCCGCCAACAATCAACAGCCCCAGCATTTT
TRBV19,-,TRBJ1-1,-,CASSYRAEAFF,TGTGCCAGTAGTTACAGGGCTGAAGCTTTCTTT
TRBV4-2,-,TRBJ1-5,-,CASSQDGGPQPQHF,TGTGCCAGCAGCCAAGACGGGGGGCCACAGCCCCAGCATTTT
TRBV30,TRBD2,TRBJ2-1,-,CAWSVSLAAYNEQFF,TGTGCCTGGAGTGTTTCCCTAGCGGCCTACAATGAGCAGTTCTTC
TRBV9,-,TRBJ2-3,-,CASSPQPSTDTQYF,TGTGCCAGCAGCCCACAGCCGTCCACAGATACGCAGTATTTT
TRBV5-1,-,TRBJ2-3,-,CASSADPADTQYF,TGCGCCAGCAGTGCCGATCCTGCAGATACGCAGTATTTT
TRBV30,-,TRBJ1-1,-,CACSSGGTEAFF,TGTGCCTGTTCCTCGGGAGGAACTGAAGCTTTCTTT
TRBV28,-,TRBJ1-2,once,CASSSAGTPINYGYTF,TGTGCCAGCAGTTCCGCCGGGACACCTATTAACTATGGCTACACCTTC
TRBV27,TRBD1,TRBJ2-7,-,CASSLNRDRPYEQYF,TGTGCCAGCAGTTTGAACCGGGACAGGCCCTACGAGCAGTACTTC
TRBV9,-,TRBJ1-3,-,CASSVSPRQVGNTIYF,TGTGCCAGCAGCGTATCCCCCAGACAGGTTGGAAACACCATATATTTT
TRBV4-1,-,TRBJ2-7,-,CASSQSLPTSSEQYF,TGCGCCAGCAGCCAATCCCTCCCGACTAGTTCCGAGCAGTACTTC
TRBV7-9,-,TRBJ2-7,once,CASSLYLYEQYF,TGTGCCAGCAGCTTATATTTGTACGAGCAGTACTTC
TRBV5-8,-,TRBJ1-2,-,CASSSRTSNYGYTF,TGTGCCAGCAGTTCACGGACGTCTAACTATGGCTACACCTTC
TRBV7-2,TRBD2,TRBJ2-3,-,CASSFTSGGLSTDTQYF,TGTGCCAGCAGCTTCACTAGCGGGGGGCTGAGCACAGATACGCAGTATTTT
TRBV11-1,TRBD2,TRBJ2-7,-,CASSLGTSLRYEQYF,TGTGCCAGCAGCTTAGGGACTAGCTTGCGCTACGAGCAGTACTTC
TRBV4-1,TRBD1,TRBJ2-3,-,CASSQEGTGSYSDTQYF,TGCGCCAGCAGCCAAGAGGGGACAGGGAGTTATTCAGATACGCAGTATTTT
TRBV5-5,-,TRBJ2-2,-,CASSPLSGANTGELFF,TGTGCCAGCAGCCCTCTTAGCGGAGCCAACACCGGGGAGCTGTTTTTT
TRBV18,-,TRBJ1-5,few,CASSPVDSSNQPQHF,TGTGCCAGCTCACCAGTTGACAGTAGCAATCAGCCCCAGCATTTT
TRBV5-1,-,TRBJ2-6,-,CASSETASGANVLTF,TGCGCCAGCAGCGAAACAGCTTCTGGGGCCAACGTCCTGACTTTC
TRBV7-9,-,TRBJ1-1,few,CASSLGHLRGTEAFF,TGTGCCAGCAGCTTAGGTCACCTCAGAGGGACTGAAGCTTTCTTT
TRBV10-3,TRBD1,TRBJ2-3,-,CAISGPGQGFSDTQYF,TGTGCCATCAGTGGGCCGGGACAGGGGTTTTCAGATACGCAGTATTTT
TRBV29-1,-,TRBJ2-5,-,CSVVTFAAQETQYF,TGCAGCGTTGTTACTTTTGCAGCCCAAGAGACCCAGTACTTC
TRBV9,-,TRBJ2-2,-,CASSVAADKNTGELFF,TGTGCCAGCAGCGTAGCTGCGGACAAGAACACCGGGGAGCTGTTTTTT
TRBV19,TRBD2,TRBJ2-1,-,CASSQTSGGAFNEQFF,TGTGCCAGTAGCCAAACTAGCGGGGGGGCCTTTAATGAGCAGTTCTTC
TRBV7-2,-,TRBJ1-5,-,CASSLSGQTNQPQHF,TGTGCCAGCAGCTTAAGCGGACAGACCAATCAGCCCCAGCATTTT
TRBV25-1,TRBD1,TRBJ2-5,-,CASSEQTGDPFQETQYF,TGTGCCAGCAGTGAGCAAACAGGGGACCCGTTTCAAGAGACCCAGTACTTC
TRBV10-3,TRBD1,TRBJ1-2,-,CAISEPGQGGGYTF,TGTGCCATCAGTGAGCCGGGACAGGGAGGGGGCTACACCTTC
TRBV4-1,TRBD2,TRBJ2-5,-,CASSIGTSVQETQYF,TGCGCCAGCAGCATCGGGACTAGCGTTCAAGAGACCCAGTACTTC
TRBV11-3,TRBD2,TRBJ2-2,-,CASSSGGAYTGELFF,TGTGCCAGCAGTAGCGGGGGGGCCTACACCGGGGAGCTGTTTTTT
TRBV6-5,-,TRBJ2-4,few,CASRDQGFRDIQYF,TGTGCCAGCAGAGACCAGGGTTTTAGGGACATTCAGTACTTC
TRBV9,TRBD2,TRBJ2-1,-,CASSVASRGGWNEQFF,TGTGCCAGCAGCGTAGCATCGCGGGGGGGATGGAATGAGCAGTTCTTC
TRBV7-6,-,TRBJ2-2,-,CASSHRAGWTGELFF,TGTGCCAGCAGCCACAGGGCTGGGTGGACCGGGGAGCTGTTTTTT
TRBV27,TRBD2,TRBJ2-5,-,CASSRSSGGAKTQYF,TGTGCCAGCAGCCGATCGAGCGGGGGGGCAAAGACCCAGTACTTC
TRBV6-5,-,TRBJ1-6,once,CASTNREGSPLHF,TGTGCCAGCACCAACAGGGAGGGATCACCCCTCCACTTT
TRBV14,-,TRBJ1-1,-,CASSQDQERRAFF,TGTGCCAGCAGCCAAGATCAAGAACGTCGGGCTTTCTTT
TRBV2,-,TRBJ1-5,-,CASSERRTIYQPQHF,TGTGCCAGCAGTGAAAGGAGGACCATATATCAGCCCCAGCATTTT
TRBV7-3,TRBD1,TRBJ2-2,-,CASSLFGWRDRSVNTGELFF,TGTGCCAGCAGCTTATTCGGGTGGCGGGACAGGAGCGTGAACACCGGGGAGCTGTTTTTT
TRBV5-5,TRBD1,TRBJ2-7,-,CASRIRQGSYEQYF,TGTGCCAGCAGAATTAGACAGGGGTCCTACGAGCAGTACTTC
TRBV18,TRBD1,TRBJ1-4,-,CASSGTDSEKLFF,TGTGCCAGCTCTGGGACAGATTCTGAAAAACTGTTTTTT
TRBV6-5,TRBD1,TRBJ2-5,-,CASRWGQGVRETQYF,TGTGCCAGCAGATGGGGACAGGGGGTGAGGGAGACCCAGTACTTC
TRBV4-1,TRBD1,TRBJ2-7,-,CASSQAYRGRFYEQYF,TGCGCCAGCAGCCAGGCCTACAGGGGGCGATTTTACGAGCAGTACTTC
TRBV6-6,TRBD2,TRBJ2-3,-,CASSYGASGVGDTQYF,TGTGCCAGCAGTTACGGGGCTAGCGGGGTTGGAGATACGCAGTATTTT
TRBV4-2,-,TRBJ2-5,-,CASSQEWTGQETQYF,TGTGCCAGCAGCCAAGAATGGACTGGCCAAGAGACCCAGTACTTC
TRBV4-1,-,TRBJ2-7,-,CASSQTAYEQYF,TGCGCCAGCAGCCAGACAGCCTACGAGCAGTACTTC
TRBV5-1,TRBD2,TRBJ2-1,-,CASSLDGTSNEQFF,TGCGCCAGCAGCTTAGATGGGACTAGCAATGAGCAGTTCTTC
TRBV2,-,TRBJ1-3,-,CASSGETGNTIYF,TGTGCCAGCAGTGGGGAGACTGGAAACACCATATATTTT
TRBV27,-,TRBJ1-5,-,CASSSYSNQPQHF,TGTGCCAGCAGTTCGTATAGCAATCAGCCCCAGCATTTT